The clone carrying this TCR beta chain is a singleton in its sample. Antigen specificity is unknown. Described time point: newly diagnosed GD, antithyroid drugs for less than 3 months. PBMCs were the source of the RNA used for TCR sequencing. This entry belongs to a study of regulatory T cells in long-lasting Graves disease. Overall study findings and caveats: TCR diversity was lower in persistent Graves' patients (versus newly diagnosed ones). Those with persistent disease had in common more public clonotypes (more than 2,500) than new patients (approximately 1,000).

V dropped 3 bases and J dropped 5; count of bases not matched to a gene: 17. Germline-derived CDR1 and CDR2 are MNHGY and SVAAGI. This CDR3 is built from 18 residues. With iRepertoire HTBI primers and Arm-PCR of CDR3 regions, TCR beta libraries were built. One entry per CDR3 protein results from TCRdb running MiXCR on the multiplex PCR reads. The data contain roughly 500,000 distinct CDR3 sequences, 14% of them singletons. The same specimen was also included in a second study, on T cells in Graves' hyperthyroidism and ophthalmopathy. This second report adds: Ophthalmopathy and stable hyperthyroidism were told apart by a 13 V-J model. Ophthalmopathy, as predicted by the model, came a median 6.5 months after the prediction.

The rearrangement uses TRBV6-9 and TRBJ2-5, with 8 bases fitting TRBD1. The clonotype was recovered from a woman aged 45-65 years with Graves disease. Here the sequenced sample was peripheral blood mononuclear cells (PBMCs), taken at new diagnosis, from a patient treated with antithyroid drugs. This CDR3 is CASSYSFPVRGPGETQYF. The CDR3 bases are TGTGCCAGCAGTTACTCATTTCCGGTCAGGGGGCCCGGGGAGACCCAGTACTTC.